One and the same sample provided the 24 T cell receptor beta chains below, sequenced in a study of neurological immune-mediated disorders. TCRdb ran MiXCR on the 5' RACE reads and lists one entry per CDR3 protein. The profile shows tens of thousands of distinct CDR3 sequences, around a tenth of them singletons. The sequenced sample consisted of PBMCs. The receptors were sampled from a man aged 45-60 years in good health.

This clonotype has ten or more counts. The chain carries TRBV29-1 and TRBJ1-2; D not resolved. This CDR3 is 13 amino acids long. Trimming left V 5 bases short and J 4 bases short, with 14 bases between. Germline V gene sequence: CDR1 SQVTM, CDR2 ANQGSEA. Written as DNA, the CDR3 is TGCAGCGTTTCTCTGCGGCAGGTCTATGGCTACACCTTC. Protein product: CSVSLRQVYGYTF.

In this sample, this clonotype turned up a few times. The chain joins TRBV28 to TRBJ2-7, with 8 nucleotides matching TRBD1. The CDR3 runs 14 residues. V shed 5 bases, J shed 6 bases, and the junction held 9 bases outside the gene matches. The V gene's germline CDR1 is MDHEN and CDR2 SYDVKM. The CDR3 region has the DNA TGTGCCAGCAGTCGGACAGGGTCGGTTGGCGAGCAGTACTTC. Amino acids: CASSRTGSVGEQYF.

The chain uses TRBV28 and TRBJ1-2; 7 nucleotides align to TRBD1. Germline CDR1 is MDHEN and CDR2 is SYDVKM. CDR3 size: 13 residues. V lost 6 bases to trimming and J lost 3 bases; unmatched junction nucleotides: 4. The CDR3 sequence is CASSLTGYYGYTF. CDR3 DNA sequence: TGTGCCAGCAGCCTGACAGGGTACTATGGCTACACCTTC.

The table lists this clonotype with many counts. The rearrangement links TRBV3-1 to TRBJ2-7; 10 bases fit TRBD2. This CDR3 has 14 amino acids. V lost 4 bases, J lost 8 bases, and 8 bases stayed unmatched. CDR1 and CDR2 from the germline V gene are LGHDT and YNNKEL (reference sequence). The CDR3 DNA sequence: TGTGCCAGCAGCCTGCGAACTAGCGGGAATAAGCAGTACTTC. Translation gives CASSLRTSGNKQYF.

Ten or more counts support this clonotype. V gene TRBV3-1 combines with J gene TRBJ2-1; 10 bases line up with TRBD2. Per the germline V gene, CDR1 is LGHDT and CDR2 is YNNKEL (reference sequence). With 0 bases clipped from V and 9 bases from J, the junction kept 5 bases outside the gene matches. This CDR3 comprises 15 residues. This CDR3 is CASSQEGAGGGEQFF. Written as DNA, the CDR3 is TGTGCCAGCAGCCAAGAAGGAGCGGGAGGGGGTGAGCAGTTCTTC.

This clonotype appeared many times. This sequence joins TRBV12-3 or TRBV12-4 and TRBJ2-1, with 7 nucleotides matching TRBD1. This CDR3 contains 15 residues. The V and J ends lost 6 bases and 6 bases, in that order; junction bases with no gene match: 11. CDR3 residues: CASSLSGQAFNEQFF. CDR3 bases: TGTGCCAGCAGCCTCTCAGGACAGGCTTTCAATGAGCAGTTCTTC.

This clonotype was counted at least ten times. The chain couples TRBV12-3 or TRBV12-4 to TRBJ2-1; perhaps TRBD2 as D (5 bases). This CDR3 is 14 amino acids long. The ends were cut back, 10 bases at V and 0 bases at J, with 13 bases in the middle. The CDR3 here is CATSMGSSYNEQFF. CDR3 DNA: TGTGCCACCAGCATGGGGAGCTCCTACAATGAGCAGTTCTTC.

This clonotype was recorded at least ten times. J is TRBJ1-6 and V is TRBV7-2, with D possibly being TRBD1 (6 bases). CDR1 is SGHTA and CDR2 is FQGNSA in the germline V gene. The CDR3 runs 14 residues. The V and J ends lost 3 bases and 5 bases respectively, with 8 bases between them. The chain's CDR3 is CASSFTGNNSPLHF. The CDR3 nucleotides read TGTGCCAGCAGCTTTACAGGGAATAATTCACCCCTCCACTTT.

This clonotype was picked up many times. J is TRBJ1-2 and V is TRBV19, with TRBD1 matching 8 bases. Trimming cost V 5 bases and J 14 bases; bases outside gene matches: 4. Germline V gene lookup returns CDR1 LNHDA and CDR2 SQIVND (reference sequence). The CDR3 sequence is 10 residues long. The CDR3, as DNA: TGTGCCAGTAGTGGGACAGGAAGGACCTTC. It codes for CASSGTGRTF. Combining the CDR3 with reference TRBV19 and TRBJ1-2 gives the whole variable domain DGGITQSPKYLFRKEGQNVTLSCEQNLNHDAMYWYRQDPGQGLRLIYYSQIVNDFQKGDIAEGYSVSREKKESFPLTVTSAQKNPTAFYLCASSGTGRTFGSGTRLTVV.

The chain carries TRBV7-9 and TRBJ2-5, with TRBD2 identical over 8 bases. J was trimmed by 5 bases and V by 1 base; bases with no gene match: 6. Looked up from germline, CDR1 is SEHNR and CDR2 is FQNEAQ (reference sequence). This CDR3 is 15 amino acids long. The CDR3 DNA is TGTGCCAGCAGCTTAGTCGGGGGGGGCATGGAGACCCAGTACTTC. It yields the protein CASSLVGGGMETQYF. Using reference TRBV7-9 and TRBJ2-5 for the parts outside the CDR3, the full variable domain is DTGVSQNPRHKITKRGQNVTFRCDPISEHNRLYWYRQTLGQGPEFLTYFQNEAQLEKSRLLSDRFSAERPKGSFSTLEIQRTEQGDSAMYLCASSLVGGGMETQYFGPGTRLLVL.

This chain uses TRBV29-1 with TRBJ1-5; D ambiguous. In germline, CDR1 is SQVTM, CDR2 ANQGSEA. Trimming cost V 7 bases and J 5 bases, with 12 bases left between them. This CDR3 is built from 12 residues. The CDR3 sequence: CSGKEGDQPQHF. The CDR3 DNA reads as TGCAGCGGGAAGGAGGGAGATCAGCCCCAGCATTTT.

Ten or more counts support this clonotype. The junction departs from the called germline gene at one end, perhaps through a read error. The J gene is TRBJ2-1, the V gene TRBV5-1, with a possible D match to TRBD2 (6 bases). The CDR3 loop spans 14 amino acids. Per the germline V gene, CDR1 is SGHRS and CDR2 is YFSETQ. CDR3 loop: CASSLALWEDEHFF. DNA of the CDR3: TGCGCCAGCAGCTTGGCCCTGTGGGAGGATGAGCATTTCTTC.

The chain links TRBV20-1 to TRBJ2-7, with D possibly being TRBD2 (5 bases). Germline CDR1 and CDR2: DFQATT and SNEGSKA (reference sequence). The V end lost 3 bases, the J end lost 4 bases, and 25 bases lay between the germline ends. This CDR3 is built from 17 residues. This CDR3 reads CSARNVGGRLDVYEQYF. CDR3 nucleotide sequence: TGCAGTGCTAGGAATGTCGGAGGCCGGCTAGATGTTTACGAGCAGTACTTC.

There are a few counts of this clonotype. The chain recombines TRBV29-1 with TRBJ2-1, with TRBD2 matching 9 bases. After removal of 3 bases from V and 5 bases from J, the junction contained 5 bases not matched to a gene. CDR3 length equals 14 residues. Germline V CDR1 and CDR2: SQVTM, ANQGSEA. CDR3 sequence (DNA): TGCAGCGTTGATGGGCTAGCGGGGAACAATGAGCAGTTCTTC. Translated: CSVDGLAGNNEQFF.

In its sample, this clonotype was seen many times. The chain carries TRBV5-1 and TRBJ2-1, with D tentatively TRBD1 (5 bases). V shed 0 bases and J shed 10 bases, with 20 bases lying between them. The CDR3 runs to 16 residues. Per the germline V gene, CDR1 is SGHRS and CDR2 is YFSETQ. This CDR3 is CASSLGLGVGVKEQFF. DNA for the CDR3: TGCGCCAGCAGCTTGGGTTTAGGAGTAGGGGTGAAGGAGCAGTTCTTC.

This clonotype occurred many times. The chain couples TRBV12-3 or TRBV12-4 to TRBJ1-5; no clear D. Trimming removed 3 bases at V and 3 bases at J, with 9 bases between. This CDR3 has 14 amino acids. The CDR3 DNA reads TGTGCCAGCAGTTTGCAACAGACCAATCAGCCCCAGCATTTT. Translating it yields CASSLQQTNQPQHF.

With respect to this clonotype: A clone one base away is much larger, so this may be a read error. This rearrangement joins TRBV25-1 to TRBJ1-2; D not certain. Germline assignment: CDR1 MGHDK and CDR2 SYGVNS. This CDR3 has 14 amino acids. The chain's CDR3 is CANSDSSDYYGYTF. DNA for the CDR3: TGTGCCAACAGTGACTCATCGGACTACTATGGCTACACCTTC.

The gene calls are TRBV7-2 and TRBJ1-6, with TRBD1 identical over 10 bases. CDR1 and CDR2 (germline): SGHTA, FQGNSA. V trimming: 5 bases; J trimming: 9 bases; junction bases outside the gene matches: 7. The CDR3 is made up of 15 amino acids. This CDR3 reads CASSPPTGGSSPLHF. DNA of the CDR3: TGTGCCAGCAGCCCTCCGACAGGGGGCTCTTCACCCCTCCACTTT.

This clonotype was picked up many times. J is TRBJ2-3 and V is TRBV4-1; TRBD1 agrees at 7 bases. J was trimmed by 5 bases and V by 0 bases; bases with no gene match: 5. Germline V lookup: CDR1 MGHRA, CDR2 YSYEKL. This CDR3 comprises 15 residues. CDR3 residues: CASSQDPGQVDTQYF. The CDR3, as DNA: TGCGCCAGCAGCCAAGATCCCGGACAGGTAGATACGCAGTATTTT.

Many counts were recorded for this clonotype. This chain connects TRBV28 to TRBJ2-5; D assignment may be TRBD1 or TRBD2 (5 bases each). The CDR3 spans 16 residues. Germline V lookup: CDR1 MDHEN, CDR2 SYDVKM. V lost 8 bases and J 2 bases, leaving 21 bases between the germline ends. CDR3 residues: CASGYRGPPEQETQYF. For the CDR3, the DNA is TGTGCCAGCGGGTACCGGGGACCCCCGGAGCAAGAGACCCAGTACTTC.

This clonotype was observed many times. As DNA, the CDR3 is TGTGCCAGCAGCGTAGCTACGGCTAGCGGGGGGCGAGAGACCCAGTACTTC. Protein: CASSVATASGGRETQYF. The gene calls are TRBV9 and TRBJ2-5; 11 nucleotides match TRBD2. J gave up 4 bases and V 0 bases, and 8 bases lay outside the gene matches. The CDR3 runs 17 residues. The germline CDR1 and CDR2 sequences are SGDLS and YYNGEE. The complete variable domain, with remaining parts taken from reference TRBV9 and TRBJ2-5, reads DSGVTQTPKHLITATGQRVTLRCSPRSGDLSVYWYQQSLDQGLQFLIQYYNGEERAKGNILERFSAQQFPDLHSELNLSSLELGDSALYFCASSVATASGGRETQYFGPGTRLLVL.

About this clonotype: Compared with germline, one end of the junction differs, possibly owing to a read error. The chain joins TRBV5-1 to TRBJ1-5; D possibly corresponds to TRBD1 (5 bases). The CDR3 runs to 14 residues. CDR1 and CDR2 (germline): SGHRS, YFSETQ. This CDR3 reads CASSLGQQNRPQHF. As DNA, the CDR3 is TGCGCCAGCAGCTTGGGACAGCAGAATCGGCCCCAACATTTT.

The chain recombines TRBV5-1 with TRBJ1-1; 8 nucleotides line up with TRBD1. With V trimmed by 4 bases and J by 5 bases, 7 bases remained unmatched. The CDR3 totals 14 residues. Germline CDR1 SGHRS, CDR2 YFSETQ. CDR3 coding DNA: TGCGCCAGCAGCCCGGACAGGGAAATGACTGAAGCTTTCTTT. Its translation is CASSPDREMTEAFF.

This clonotype was detected many times. The chain uses TRBV10-3 and TRBJ2-1; the D gene is possibly TRBD1 (6 bases). The germline V gene encodes CDR1 ENHRY and CDR2 SYGVKD. The CDR3 runs to 15 residues. Trimming stripped 7 bases from V and 3 bases from J, with 16 bases between. CDR3 sequence (DNA): TGTGCCATCATACAAGGGGGTTCGGTCTACAATGAGCAGTTCTTC. It yields the protein CAIIQGGSVYNEQFF.